A single sample gave rise to the 31 T cell receptor beta chains below, sequenced in a study of sequential checkpoint blockade in melanoma. Treatment: randomized to nivolumab then ipilimumab (arm A) or the reverse (arm B). This table comes from immunoSEQ multiplex PCR, and its TCRdb copy is limited to in-frame clones, with some not included. The sample contains about 14,000 clones, around 80% of which appear only once. The input for sequencing was CD8+ T cells sorted from blood (inferred from file names), taken from a patient given nivolumab and ipilimumab in sequence. Receptor source: a human donor with melanoma.

The chain uses TRBV4-3 and TRBJ2-7, with TRBD2 matching 8 bases. This CDR3 spans 17 amino acids. Germline V gene data show CDR1 as LGHNA and CDR2 as YSLEER. V gave up 3 bases and J gave up 6 bases; unmatched junction bases: 16. The CDR3, as DNA: TGCGCCAGCAGCCATGCCGTAGCGGGAACCCCAGGGCTCGAGCAGTACTTC. As protein: CASSHAVAGTPGLEQYF.

This clone is judged medium-sized. The DNA of the CDR3 is TGTGCCAGCAGCCCTGCCTCCACAGGGCTTCAGTATGGCTACACCTTC. This gives the protein CASSPASTGLQYGYTF. The V and J genes are TRBV7-9 and TRBJ1-2; D may be TRBD1 (6 bases). V lost 5 bases, J lost 5 bases, and 21 bases lay in between. Germline assignment: CDR1 SEHNR and CDR2 FQNEAQ (reference sequence). CDR3 length: 16 residues.

This clone was counted a few times. The chain employs TRBV14 and TRBJ2-7; the match to TRBD1 covers 8 bases. Per germline, CDR1 SGHDN and CDR2 FVKESK. V dropped 7 bases and J dropped 5; count of bases not matched to a gene: 10. The length of the CDR3 is 14 residues. CDR3 sequence reads: CASTPGQEFHEQYF. CDR3 coding DNA: TGTGCCAGCACCCCGGGACAGGAGTTCCACGAGCAGTACTTC. The whole variable domain, filled in from reference TRBV14 and TRBJ2-7, reads EAGVTQFPSHSVIEKGQTVTLRCDPISGHDNLYWYRRVMGKEIKFLLHFVKESKQDESGMPNNRFLAERTGGTYSTLKVQPAELEDSGVYFCASTPGQEFHEQYFGPGTRLTVT.

The rearrangement links TRBV27 to TRBJ1-2; 7 nucleotides match TRBD1. The CDR3 totals 16 residues. Germline V gene sequence: CDR1 MNHEY, CDR2 SMNVEV (reference sequence). V was pared by 4 bases and J by 0 bases, with 8 bases of the junction left unmatched. The CDR3 sequence is CASSSAGQVANYGYTF. CDR3 bases: TGTGCCAGCAGTTCCGCAGGACAGGTTGCTAACTATGGCTACACCTTC.

The gene calls are TRBV4-3 and TRBJ2-1; 12 bases are a match to TRBD2. CDR1 is LGHNA and CDR2 is YSLEER in the germline V gene. CDR3 length: 17 residues. V dropped 3 bases and J dropped 1; count of bases not matched to a gene: 4. The CDR3 DNA reads TGCGCCAGCAGCCATGGGACTAGCGGGTCTTCCTACAATGAGCAGTTCTTC. Its protein product is CASSHGTSGSSYNEQFF.

This clone has more than one count but fewer than ten. J is TRBJ2-7 and V is TRBV13; 9 bases are a match to TRBD1. CDR3 length: 16 amino acids. CDR1 is PRHDT and CDR2 is FYEKMQ in the germline V gene (reference sequence). The trim removed 5 bases at V and 3 bases at J, leaving 11 bases unmatched. CDR3 residues: CASSASTGGSRYEQYF. The CDR3 DNA follows: TGTGCCAGCAGCGCCTCAACAGGGGGCAGCCGCTACGAGCAGTACTTC.

The chain couples TRBV7-8 to TRBJ2-1; D unresolved. The CDR3 is 15 amino acids. Germline CDR1 reads SGHVS; CDR2 reads FQNEAQ. V gave up 6 bases and J gave up 4 bases, with 16 bases separating them. The CDR3 DNA reads as TGTGCCAGCAGTCGAGAGGTGGGTTTGTACAATGAGCAGTTCTTC. Translated: CASSREVGLYNEQFF. The entire variable domain, with the rest obtained from reference TRBV7-8 and TRBJ2-1, is as follows: GAGVSQSPRYKVAKRGQDVALRCDPISGHVSLFWYQQALGQGPEFLTYFQNEAQLDKSGLPSDRFFAERPEGSVSTLKIQRTQQEDSAVYLCASSREVGLYNEQFFGPGTRLTVL.

This sequence joins TRBV5-6 and TRBJ1-4; 9 bases match TRBD1. J gave up 8 bases and V 0 bases, and 5 bases lay outside the gene matches. The length of the CDR3 is 15 residues. Looked up from germline, CDR1 is SGHDT and CDR2 is YYEEEE. The CDR3 is CASSLGDREGEKLFF. The CDR3 nucleotides read TGTGCCAGCAGCTTGGGGGACAGGGAAGGCGAAAAACTGTTTTTT.

The chain joins TRBV28 to TRBJ2-3; D remains unclear. Trimming stripped 5 bases from V and 2 bases from J, with 23 bases between. Germline V CDR1 and CDR2: MDHEN, SYDVKM. There are 18 residues in the CDR3. CDR3 region: CASSLSRLASTHTDTQYF. CDR3 DNA: TGTGCCAGCAGTCTATCCCGGTTAGCCTCGACCCACACAGATACGCAGTATTTT.

V is TRBV10-3 and J is TRBJ2-5, with 11 bases identical to TRBD1. The length of the CDR3 is 15 residues. The germline gives CDR1 ENHRY, CDR2 SYGVKD. The trim removed 6 bases at V and 4 bases at J, leaving 7 bases unmatched. DNA for the CDR3: TGTGCCATCAGGCTGGGACAGGGGGTGGTAGAGACCCAGTACTTC. Amino acids: CAIRLGQGVVETQYF.

The chain uses TRBV4-1 and TRBJ2-5; no reliable D call. The CDR3 is made up of 14 amino acids. V was cut by 1 base and J by 3 bases, with 9 bases left in between. Germline V CDR1 and CDR2: MGHRA, YSYEKL. CDR3 bases: TGCGCCAGCAGCCAAGGTATTGGAGAAGAGACCCAGTACTTC. It specifies CASSQGIGEETQYF.

The V gene is TRBV10-3, the J gene TRBJ2-5, with a weak D call TRBD1 (5 bases). V lost 4 bases to trimming and J lost 1 base, with 19 bases between them. The V gene's germline CDR1 is ENHRY and CDR2 SYGVKD. The CDR3 loop spans 17 amino acids. The CDR3 region is CAISAWATGNLQETQYF. The DNA of the CDR3 is TGTGCCATCAGTGCTTGGGCCACAGGTAACCTCCAAGAGACCCAGTACTTC.

The rearrangement joins TRBV5-4 to TRBJ1-3, with D possibly TRBD1 on 5 matching bases. Germline CDR1 SGHNT, CDR2 YYREEE (reference sequence). The CDR3 runs to 14 residues. V was pared by 0 bases and J by 5 bases, with 9 bases between. CDR3 sequence (DNA): TGTGCCAGCAGCTTGGGGCAGGGTCGAAACACCATATATTTT. This encodes CASSLGQGRNTIYF.

This chain joins TRBV11-3 and TRBJ2-5, with 8 nucleotides matching TRBD2. The CDR3 contains 15 residues. Germline V gene data show CDR1 as SGHNT and CDR2 as YENEEA. V shed 3 bases and J 1 base; nucleotides not matched to a gene: 4. CDR3 amino acids: CASSLGTSGQETQYF. CDR3 DNA sequence: TGTGCCAGCAGCTTGGGAACTAGCGGCCAAGAGACCCAGTACTTC.

The V gene is TRBV29-1, the J gene TRBJ2-7; D is unclear. Trimming took 4 bases from V and 3 from J, leaving 4 bases between them. The CDR3 spans 10 residues. Germline lookup yields CDR1 SQVTM and CDR2 ANQGSEA. The CDR3 nucleotides read TGCAGCGTTGTTAACTACGAGCAGTACTTC. Residues: CSVVNYEQYF.

This clone showed up just a few times. J is TRBJ2-7 and V is TRBV2; D is possibly TRBD2 (6 bases). Looked up from germline, CDR1 is SNHLY and CDR2 is FYNNEI. The CDR3 covers 14 residues. The V gene lost 10 bases and the J gene lost 0 bases, with 16 bases spanning the gap. The CDR3 sequence is CATWDSRSSYEQYF. Here the CDR3 DNA reads TGTGCCACGTGGGACTCTCGTAGCTCCTACGAGCAGTACTTC.

The genes are TRBV9 and TRBJ2-7; D might be TRBD2 (6 bases). The CDR3 contains 14 residues. V was trimmed by 3 bases and J by 2 bases, leaving 12 bases between them. Germline CDR1 reads SGDLS; CDR2 reads YYNGEE. The CDR3: CASSALGGTYEQYF. CDR3 in DNA: TGTGCCAGCAGCGCGTTGGGGGGTACCTACGAGCAGTACTTC.

The rearrangement uses TRBV11-2 and TRBJ2-5, with D maybe TRBD2 (6 bases). With 3 bases removed from V and 2 bases from J, the gap between germline ends came to 16 bases. The CDR3 spans 16 residues. Germline CDR1 is SGHAT and CDR2 is FQNNGV. The CDR3 DNA is TGTGCCAGCAGCTTTCAGCCGGGACTGGATCAAGAGACCCAGTACTTC. Protein product: CASSFQPGLDQETQYF.

The V and J genes are TRBV27 and TRBJ2-1; TRBD1 matches 7 bases. The CDR3 contains 15 residues. V gave up 5 bases and J gave up 4 bases; unmatched junction bases: 8. Germline V gene sequence: CDR1 MNHEY, CDR2 SMNVEV (reference sequence). CDR3 residues: CASSVTGPLYNEQFF. CDR3 DNA sequence: TGTGCCAGCAGTGTGACAGGGCCCCTATACAATGAGCAGTTCTTC.

The sample holds a few counts of this clone. V gene TRBV11-3 combines with J gene TRBJ2-3; D unclear. CDR3 size: 13 residues. CDR1 and CDR2 (germline): SGHNT, YENEEA. Trimming stripped 5 bases from V and 2 bases from J, with 8 bases between. The DNA of the CDR3 is TGTGCCAGCAGCGCGATCTTCACAGATACGCAGTATTTT. Translating gives CASSAIFTDTQYF.

The chain carries TRBV9 and TRBJ2-7; 8 nucleotides match TRBD1. Germline-derived CDR1 and CDR2 are SGDLS and YYNGEE. V lost 3 bases to trimming and J lost 2 bases; unmatched junction nucleotides: 16. This CDR3 region has 18 residues. CDR3 loop: CASSAGSTGASRPYEQYF. The CDR3 DNA follows: TGTGCCAGCAGCGCCGGGTCGACAGGGGCCTCCCGTCCCTACGAGCAGTACTTC.

The genes are TRBV28 and TRBJ2-1, with 13 bases fitting TRBD2. Unmatched junction bases numbered 2, after V lost 4 bases and J lost 8 bases. Germline V CDR1 and CDR2: MDHEN, SYDVKM. The CDR3 runs 14 residues. This CDR3 reads CASSSLAGGDEQFF. The DNA for the CDR3 is TGTGCCAGCAGTTCACTAGCGGGAGGGGATGAGCAGTTCTTC.

V and J are TRBV10-3 and TRBJ1-5; D is undetermined. The CDR3 consists of 13 residues. V was shortened by 3 bases and J by 1 base, with 4 bases between the two germline ends. Germline CDR1 reads ENHRY; CDR2 reads SYGVKD. CDR3 in amino acids: CAISDQSNQPQHF. In DNA, the CDR3 is TGTGCCATCAGTGACCAGAGCAATCAGCCCCAGCATTTT.

The rearrangement uses TRBV11-2 and TRBJ2-7; 7 nucleotides agree with TRBD2. Germline loops: CDR1 SGHAT, CDR2 FQNNGV. The ends lost 5 bases at V and 3 bases at J; junction bases unmatched: 10. The length of the CDR3 is 15 residues. The CDR3 DNA reads TGTGCCAGCAGCCCGCGGGAGTTTGCGAACTACGAGCAGTACTTC. It translates to CASSPREFANYEQYF.

This chain uses TRBV30 with TRBJ1-5; 9 bases fit TRBD1. The V and J ends lost 5 bases and 4 bases, in that order; junction bases with no gene match: 6. Per germline, CDR1 GTSNPN and CDR2 SVGIG (reference sequence). The CDR3 runs to 14 residues. The CDR3 here is CAWQQGTGNQPQHF. CDR3 DNA: TGTGCCTGGCAGCAGGGGACAGGGAATCAGCCCCAGCATTTT.

The chain carries TRBV9 and TRBJ2-2, with 11 bases fitting TRBD1. The V gene's germline CDR1 is SGDLS and CDR2 YYNGEE. The CDR3 covers 15 residues. V dropped 3 bases and J dropped 6; count of bases not matched to a gene: 4. The CDR3 DNA sequence: TGTGCCAGCAGCGGCCCGGGACAGGGGGCCGGGGAGCTGTTTTTT. Translated, it gives CASSGPGQGAGELFF.

The chain joins TRBV7-6 to TRBJ1-2; D is perhaps TRBD1 (5 bases). Deletions cut 5 bases from V and 8 bases from J, with 18 bases between. The CDR3 totals 14 residues. CDR1 SGHVS and CDR2 FNYEAQ come from the germline V gene. The CDR3 loop is CASSPGPRAGGYTF. DNA of the CDR3: TGTGCCAGCAGCCCAGGGCCCCGAGCGGGCGGCTACACCTTC.

The chain joins TRBV27 to TRBJ2-1; 14 bases agree with TRBD2. The germline CDR1 and CDR2 sequences are MNHEY and SMNVEV (reference sequence). V was pared by 5 bases and J by 7 bases, with 4 bases of the junction left unmatched. The CDR3 sequence is 15 residues long. The CDR3 reads CASSGGLAGVNEQFF. CDR3 DNA sequence: TGTGCCAGCAGTGGGGGACTAGCGGGAGTAAATGAGCAGTTCTTC.

This clone has just a few counts. The gene calls are TRBV11-2 and TRBJ2-7; a weak D match, TRBD2 (6 bases). Germline V CDR1 and CDR2: SGHAT, FQNNGV. V gave up 3 bases and J gave up 2 bases, with 8 bases separating them. The CDR3 extends over 13 amino acids. The CDR3 protein is CASSFTSTYEQYF. The CDR3 DNA sequence: TGTGCCAGCAGCTTTACTAGCACCTACGAGCAGTACTTC.

The chain carries TRBV19 and TRBJ2-7; perhaps TRBD1 as D (6 bases). Trimming removed 6 bases at V and 2 bases at J, with 11 bases between. The CDR3 runs 13 residues. Germline assignment: CDR1 LNHDA and CDR2 SQIVND (reference sequence). This chain's CDR3 is CASSPRTAYEQYF. CDR3 coding DNA: TGTGCCAGTAGCCCTAGGACAGCCTACGAGCAGTACTTC. Drawing the rest from reference TRBV19 and TRBJ2-7, the complete variable domain is DGGITQSPKYLFRKEGQNVTLSCEQNLNHDAMYWYRQDPGQGLRLIYYSQIVNDFQKGDIAEGYSVSREKKESFPLTVTSAQKNPTAFYLCASSPRTAYEQYFGPGTRLTVT.

This chain links TRBV7-8 with TRBJ2-3, with TRBD2 identical over 11 bases. The CDR3 length is 16 residues. Germline CDR1 SGHVS, CDR2 FQNEAQ. V lost 4 bases and J lost 2; bases outside the gene matches: 5. The CDR3 DNA reads TGTGCCAGCAGCTCCCGACTAGCGGGGCTCACAGATACGCAGTATTTT. This gives the protein CASSSRLAGLTDTQYF.